This TCR beta chain was obtained from a study of preoperative IRX-2 immunotherapy in early breast cancer. Sequenced by immunoSEQ multiplex PCR; TCRdb stores in-frame clones only, minus some. The sample records tens of thousands of clones, more than 65% being singletons. V was clipped by 5 bases and J by 4 bases, with 22 bases between them. The germline V gene encodes CDR1 SGHNT and CDR2 YENEEA. This CDR3 is 17 amino acids long. Regarding treatment: preoperative locoregional IRX-2 cytokine immunotherapy. Samples came from a phase Ib trial of preoperative locoregional IRX-2 cytokine immunotherapy. This material consisted of lymph node tissue, taken before IRX-2 immunotherapy. The origin of this receptor is a human donor with breast cancer. The V and J genes are TRBV11-3 and TRBJ2-3; possibly TRBD1 for D (6 bases). The CDR3 is CASSAPTGLVVSDTQYF. The CDR3 DNA reads as TGTGCCAGCAGCGCCCCAACAGGGTTGGTCGTGTCAGATACGCAGTATTTT. Using reference TRBV11-3 and TRBJ2-3 for the parts outside the CDR3, the full variable domain is EAGVVQSPRYKIIEKKQPVAFWCNPISGHNTLYWYLQNLGQGPELLIRYENEEAVDDSQLPKDRFSAERLKGVDSTLKIQPAELGDSAVYLCASSAPTGLVVSDTQYFGPGTRLTVL.